This T cell receptor beta chain was identified during a study of shared T cell receptors in the human thymus. Here immunoSEQ multiplex PCR was the method, and the copy in TCRdb shows in-frame clones only, minus some. The sample has 630,000 or so clones, roughly 86% seen once; the top ten hold roughly 0.0089%. The germline gives CDR1 SGDLS, CDR2 YYNGEE. The CDR3 sequence is 17 residues long. Trimming took 4 bases from V and 3 from J; bases not matched to a gene: 7. These same records also appear under a second study, on human thymus T cells. That source notes: Thymus pieces cut out during corrective heart surgery were the tissue that was used.

The sequencing input was thymocytes. The TCR comes from a boy in the first two years of life with a congenital heart defect. The genes are TRBV9 and TRBJ2-3, with 14 bases identical to TRBD2. CDR3 residues: CASSPGTSGGLTDTQYF. In DNA form, the CDR3 reads TGTGCCAGCAGCCCAGGGACTAGCGGGGGATTAACAGATACGCAGTATTTT.